Included here is one TCR beta chain sequence, with context. Antigen: not known. J was trimmed by 2 bases and V by 2 bases; bases with no gene match: 7. CDR1 and CDR2 (germline): GTSNPN, SVGIG (reference sequence). The CDR3 consists of 15 residues. This sample was taken from a study of CD8 T cells in Susac syndrome. Whole-study context: Clinically active disease was present in about six of the sequenced Susac syndrome patients. Roughly eight of these patients were in remission. When blood was drawn, patients with Susac syndrome were on intravenous immunoglobulin alone, on corticosteroids, or therapy-naive.

RNA totalling roughly 0.45 to 1 ug underwent reverse transcription with random hexamers. Via MiXCR, TCRdb re-called the immunoSEQ multiplex PCR reads, giving one row per CDR3 protein. The table records approximately 77,000 distinct CDR3 sequences, about 92% of them present only once. Regarding the study as a whole: Only a relatively small number of individuals were included in the TCR sequencing and HLA analysis.

The chain links TRBV30 to TRBJ2-3; 7 nucleotides line up with TRBD2. The sample consisted of CD4+ T cells from PBMCs. The sequence derives from a human donor with Susac syndrome. The CDR3 is CAWSRDYSTTDTQYF. The CDR3 DNA is TGTGCCTGGAGTAGGGACTACTCGACCACAGATACGCAGTATTTT.